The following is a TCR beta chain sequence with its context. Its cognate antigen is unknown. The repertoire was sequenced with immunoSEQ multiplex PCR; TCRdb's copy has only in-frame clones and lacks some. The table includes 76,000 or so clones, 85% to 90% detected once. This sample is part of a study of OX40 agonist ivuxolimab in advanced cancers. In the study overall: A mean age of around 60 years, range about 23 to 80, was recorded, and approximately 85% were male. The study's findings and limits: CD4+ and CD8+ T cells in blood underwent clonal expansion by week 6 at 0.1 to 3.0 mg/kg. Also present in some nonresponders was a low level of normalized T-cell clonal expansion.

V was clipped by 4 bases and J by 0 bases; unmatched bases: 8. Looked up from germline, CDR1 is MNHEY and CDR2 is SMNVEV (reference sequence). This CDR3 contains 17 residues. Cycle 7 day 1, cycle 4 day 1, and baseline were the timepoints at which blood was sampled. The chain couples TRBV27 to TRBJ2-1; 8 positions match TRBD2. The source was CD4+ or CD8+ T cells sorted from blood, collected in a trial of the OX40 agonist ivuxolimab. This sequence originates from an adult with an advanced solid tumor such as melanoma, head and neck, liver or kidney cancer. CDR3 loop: CASSSATSGGSYNEQFF. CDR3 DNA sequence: TGTGCCAGCAGTTCGGCCACTAGCGGTGGCTCCTACAATGAGCAGTTCTTC.